This paragraph reports one TCR beta chain. The antigen is unknown. The data originate from a study of vaccination and CD4 T cells after COVID-19. Study-level information: Two mRNA vaccine doses were given, either BNT162b2 or mRNA-1273. Study outcomes and limitations: Median counts of SARS-CoV-2-reactive clonotypes increased from around 21 to 38; this difference was not significant.

Cultured CD4+ T cell DNA underwent sequencing with the Oncomine TCR Beta short-read assay. A single record per CDR3 protein comes from TCRdb applying MiXCR to the PCR reads. The data hold roughly 13,000 distinct CDR3 sequences, with around two thirds observed a single time. Germline V gives CDR1 SSHAT, CDR2 FNYEAQ (reference sequence). Trimming left V 4 bases short and J 6 bases short, with 11 bases between. This CDR3 spans 13 amino acids. As for treatment: roughly ten-day PBMC culture with coronavirus spike peptide pools or control peptides (ViraFEST assay). This receptor was obtained from a human donor who had recovered from COVID-19. The V gene is TRBV7-7, the J gene TRBJ2-3; D is undetermined. The sample consisted of CD4+ T cells from blood, cultured in vitro. The CDR3 bases are TGTGCCAGCAGCTCCAATCTAAGGGATACGCAGTATTTT. Protein sequence: CASSSNLRDTQYF.